A single sample gave rise to the 25 T cell receptor beta chains below, sequenced in a study of T cells in Graves' hyperthyroidism and ophthalmopathy. Amplification yielded TCR beta CDR3 regions, with RNA transcripts as the source. HTBI primers were employed in a first-round RT-PCR of the TCR CDR3. TCRdb re-derived calls from the multiplex PCR reads in MiXCR, one entry per CDR3 protein. Counted here are 600,000 to 900,000 distinct CDR3 sequences, 16% occurring once; the ten biggest clones make up about 8.4%. The source material was blood. The receptors were sampled from a young man with Graves' hyperthyroidism.

CDR3 sequence (DNA): TGTGCCAGCAGCCCCTCCCGAACCCGGTATCTAATAAGCTACAATGAGCAGTTCTTC. Protein sequence: CASSPSRTRYLISYNEQFF. V gene TRBV27 combines with J gene TRBJ2-1, with D unclear. The CDR3 sequence is 19 residues long. Germline values: CDR1 MNHEY, CDR2 SMNVEV (reference sequence). V was pared by 6 bases and J by 3 bases, with 27 bases between.

With regard to this clonotype: This may come from a read error, since a much larger clone is one base off. The rearrangement joins TRBV30 to TRBJ1-5; TRBD1 aligns across 10 bases. CDR1 is GTSNPN, CDR2 SVGIG, per germline (reference sequence). The ends lost 2 bases at V and 3 bases at J; junction bases unmatched: 7. The CDR3 extends over 16 amino acids. This chain's CDR3 is CAWSPWDRGPNQPQHF. CDR3 DNA: TGTGCCTGGAGTCCTTGGGACAGGGGCCCCAATCAGCCCCAGCATTTT.

V usage is TRBV6-5 and J usage is TRBJ2-2; TRBD2 matches 10 bases. CDR1 and CDR2 from the germline V gene are MNHEY and SVGAGI. There are 16 residues in the CDR3. With V trimmed by 0 bases and J by 8 bases, 6 bases remained unmatched. CDR3 region: CASSYSTSGVGGELFF. The CDR3 nucleotides read TGTGCCAGCAGTTACTCTACTAGCGGGGTCGGGGGGGAGCTGTTTTTT.

This clonotype was picked up many times. This chain joins TRBV20-1 and TRBJ2-1; 9 bases are a match to TRBD1. The V segment lost 6 bases and the J segment 2 bases; nucleotides outside the gene matches: 5. Germline lookup yields CDR1 DFQATT and CDR2 SNEGSKA (reference sequence). The CDR3 consists of 14 residues. CDR3 loop: CSATGTGPYNEQFF. CDR3 coding DNA: TGCAGTGCCACCGGGACAGGGCCCTACAATGAGCAGTTCTTC.

The rearrangement joins TRBV3-1 to TRBJ1-2; D is possibly TRBD1 (6 bases). The CDR3 length is 15 residues. Per the germline V gene, CDR1 is LGHDT and CDR2 is YNNKEL (reference sequence). Trimming cost V 2 bases and J 4 bases, with 14 bases left between them. In DNA form, the CDR3 reads TGTGCCAGCAGCCAAAGGACAGATCCCTCCTATGGCTACACCTTC. The encoded protein is CASSQRTDPSYGYTF.

This clonotype occurred a few times. This sequence joins TRBV18 and TRBJ2-1; 11 bases line up with TRBD2. Per germline, CDR1 KGHSH and CDR2 LQKENI. This CDR3 has 15 amino acids. V shed 2 bases, J shed 6 bases, and the junction held 3 bases outside the gene matches. CDR3 nucleotide sequence: TGTGCCAGCTCACCAATTAGCGGGAGGGCCAATGAGCAGTTCTTC. Translated, it gives CASSPISGRANEQFF.

This clonotype came up many times. V usage is TRBV12-3 or TRBV12-4 and J usage is TRBJ1-5; the match to TRBD1 covers 12 bases. Unmatched junction bases numbered 5, after V lost 1 base and J lost 4 bases. The length of the CDR3 is 17 residues. This CDR3 is CASSLEGTGGLNQPQHF. The CDR3 DNA is TGTGCCAGCAGTTTAGAGGGGACAGGGGGCTTGAATCAGCCCCAGCATTTT.

This clonotype was counted many times. The rearrangement joins TRBV5-1 to TRBJ2-7; 7 bases fit TRBD1. V gave up 5 bases and J gave up 6 bases; unmatched junction bases: 5. This CDR3 comprises 12 residues. Germline assignment: CDR1 SGHRS and CDR2 YFSETQ. CDR3 coding DNA: TGCGCCAGCAGTAACTACAGGGGCGAGCAGTACTTC. This sequence encodes CASSNYRGEQYF. Full variable domain (missing parts from reference TRBV5-1 and TRBJ2-7): KAGVTQTPRYLIKTRGQQVTLSCSPISGHRSVSWYQQTPGQGLQFLFEYFSETQRNKGNFPGRFSGRQFSNSRSEMNVSTLELGDSALYLCASSNYRGEQYFGPGTRLTVT.

This chain links TRBV7-8 with TRBJ1-5, with D unclear. This CDR3 is 13 amino acids long. The V gene's germline CDR1 is SGHVS and CDR2 FQNEAQ. V lost 0 bases to trimming and J lost 5 bases, with 5 bases between them. CDR3 in amino acids: CASSLAVDQPQHF. For the CDR3, the DNA is TGTGCCAGCAGCTTAGCCGTGGATCAGCCCCAGCATTTT.

In its sample, this clonotype was seen many times. The V gene is TRBV7-8, the J gene TRBJ2-1; D gene unclear. The CDR3 has 13 amino acids. In germline, CDR1 is SGHVS, CDR2 FQNEAQ. Trimming removed 5 bases at V and 5 bases at J, with 10 bases between. The CDR3: CASSLPGHNEQFF. The CDR3 DNA is TGTGCCAGCAGCCTACCCGGCCACAATGAGCAGTTCTTC.

Concerning this clonotype itself: One base away lies a much larger clone, so this may be a sequencing read error. The V and J genes are TRBV11-1 and TRBJ2-7, with TRBD2 matching 12 bases. The CDR3 has 14 amino acids. Germline V gene data show CDR1 as SGHAT and CDR2 as FQDESV (reference sequence). CDR3 loop: CANSLETSGSEQYF. CDR3 bases: TGTGCCAACAGCTTAGAGACTAGCGGGAGCGAGCAGTACTTC.

CDR3 amino acids: CASSVLAGGAYEQYF. Here the CDR3 DNA reads TGTGCCAGCAGTGTGCTAGCGGGAGGGGCCTACGAGCAGTACTTC. The chain couples TRBV6-2 or TRBV6-3 to TRBJ2-7; 12 bases fit TRBD2. Per the germline V gene, CDR1 is MNHEY and CDR2 is SVGEGT. Losses at the gene ends were 5 bases for V and 2 bases for J; bases not matched to a gene: 4. This CDR3 is 15 amino acids long.

This clonotype was detected ten times or more. V and J are TRBV2 and TRBJ2-2, with D possibly matching TRBD1 (7 bases). The CDR3 has 14 amino acids. Deletions cut 6 bases from V and 6 bases from J, with 14 bases between. From germline, CDR1 is SNHLY and CDR2 FYNNEI. The CDR3: CASRGSGGSGELFF. CDR3 DNA: TGTGCCAGCAGGGGATCAGGGGGGTCCGGGGAGCTGTTTTTT.

This chain links TRBV25-1 with TRBJ2-4, with no clear D. V was cut by 5 bases and J by 3 bases, with 5 bases left in between. Germline CDR1 is MGHDK and CDR2 is SYGVNS. This CDR3 is built from 12 residues. The CDR3 coding sequence is TGTGCCAGCAGTCCAAGCAAAAACATTCAGTACTTC. It specifies CASSPSKNIQYF.

This clonotype showed up just a few times. This chain uses TRBV2 with TRBJ1-1; 7 bases map to TRBD1. Germline CDR1 reads SNHLY; CDR2 reads FYNNEI. Unmatched junction bases numbered 8, after V lost 8 bases and J lost 5 bases. This CDR3 has 13 amino acids. CDR3 DNA sequence: TGTGCCAGCCTCGACAGGGTAGAGACTGAAGCTTTCTTT. Its translation is CASLDRVETEAFF. The variable domain in full, completed from reference TRBV2 and TRBJ1-1, reads EPEVTQTPSHQVTQMGQEVILRCVPISNHLYFYWYRQILGQKVEFLVSFYNNEISEKSEIFDDQFSVERPDGSNFTLKIRSTKLEDSAMYFCASLDRVETEAFFGQGTRLTVV.

This clonotype has ten or more counts. The V gene is TRBV28, the J gene TRBJ2-3; D ambiguous. This CDR3 region has 12 residues. Trimming removed 3 bases at V and 6 bases at J, with 7 bases between. Germline CDR1 is MDHEN and CDR2 is SYDVKM. The CDR3 region is CASSFLLDTQYF. As DNA, the CDR3 is TGTGCCAGCAGTTTCCTCTTGGATACGCAGTATTTT.

The chain employs TRBV27 and TRBJ2-7; D perhaps matches TRBD1 (6 bases). The CDR3 covers 13 residues. V lost 2 bases to trimming and J lost 4 bases, with 9 bases between them. The germline gives CDR1 MNHEY, CDR2 SMNVEV (reference sequence). The CDR3 nucleotides read TGTGCCAGCAGTTTAGGACAGATGTACGAGCAGTACTTC. This translates into CASSLGQMYEQYF.

This clonotype was seen ten or more times. The chain is built from TRBV7-9 and TRBJ1-1; the D is unclear. The CDR3 consists of 12 residues. The germline V and J ends were trimmed by 1 base and 7 bases, with 7 bases remaining between them. Germline loops: CDR1 SEHNR, CDR2 FQNEAQ (reference sequence). In nucleotides, the CDR3 is TGTGCCAGCAGCTTAGTGACGGGTGAAGCTTTCTTT. As protein: CASSLVTGEAFF.

This clonotype occurred many times. The chain combines TRBV6-1 with TRBJ1-1; no reliable D call. CDR3 length: 15 residues. Germline CDR1 and CDR2: MNHNS and SASEGT. V lost 2 bases and J lost 1, with 11 bases in between. CDR3 sequence: CASSEYSPKNTEAFF. CDR3 sequence (DNA): TGTGCCAGCAGTGAATACAGTCCAAAGAACACTGAAGCTTTCTTT.

At least ten counts were recorded for this clonotype. The gene calls are TRBV2 and TRBJ2-5; possible D gene TRBD2, 5 bases. V was cut by 6 bases and J by 3 bases, with 14 bases left in between. Germline V lookup: CDR1 SNHLY, CDR2 FYNNEI. CDR3 length: 14 amino acids. CDR3 residues: CASRATRAEETQYF. CDR3 DNA sequence: TGTGCCAGCAGGGCGACGAGGGCGGAAGAGACCCAGTACTTC.

This clonotype came up many times. The chain couples TRBV30 to TRBJ2-1; 8 bases match TRBD2. Germline assignment: CDR1 GTSNPN and CDR2 SVGIG (reference sequence). This CDR3 has 15 residues. CDR3: CAYIPAGVFYNEQFF. Here the CDR3 DNA reads TGTGCTTACATACCAGCGGGAGTTTTCTACAATGAGCAGTTCTTC.

This clonotype was found many times. This chain uses TRBV11-2 with TRBJ2-7; 8 bases line up with TRBD1. V was pared by 1 base and J by 2 bases, with 4 bases of the junction left unmatched. The CDR3 extends over 15 amino acids. The germline CDR1 and CDR2 sequences are SGHAT and FQNNGV. The CDR3 loop reads CASSLGRGQTYEQYF. The CDR3 coding sequence is TGTGCCAGCAGCTTAGGCAGGGGGCAAACCTACGAGCAGTACTTC.

Written as DNA, the CDR3 is TGTGCCAGCAGCATCTCCGGGACTAGCGAATCCTACGAGCAGTACTTC. It codes for CASSISGTSESYEQYF. The chain recombines TRBV7-9 with TRBJ2-7, with 10 positions matching TRBD2. The germline gives CDR1 SEHNR, CDR2 FQNEAQ (reference sequence). V lost 5 bases and J lost 1; bases outside the gene matches: 8. The CDR3 is 16 amino acids. The whole variable domain, filled in from reference TRBV7-9 and TRBJ2-7, reads DTGVSQNPRHKITKRGQNVTFRCDPISEHNRLYWYRQTLGQGPEFLTYFQNEAQLEKSRLLSDRFSAERPKGSFSTLEIQRTEQGDSAMYLCASSISGTSESYEQYFGPGTRLTVT.

This chain joins TRBV15 and TRBJ1-4; D is ambiguous. CDR1 is LNHNV, CDR2 YYDKDF, per germline (reference sequence). The CDR3 length is 13 residues. V was cut by 0 bases and J by 8 bases, with 7 bases left in between. CDR3 bases: TGTGCCACCAGCAGAGATTTAACCGAAAAACTGTTTTTT. Translated, it gives CATSRDLTEKLFF.

This clonotype was observed a handful of times. The chain employs TRBV19 and TRBJ2-2, with a tentative D call TRBD2 (7 bases). The CDR3 sequence is 15 residues long. The ends were cut back, 9 bases at V and 3 bases at J, with 17 bases in the middle. CDR1 LNHDA and CDR2 SQIVND come from the germline V gene (reference sequence). CDR3: CASLGGARDTGELFF. Here the CDR3 DNA reads TGTGCCAGCCTGGGGGGGGCGAGGGACACCGGGGAGCTGTTTTTT. The whole variable domain, filled in from reference TRBV19 and TRBJ2-2, reads DGGITQSPKYLFRKEGQNVTLSCEQNLNHDAMYWYRQDPGQGLRLIYYSQIVNDFQKGDIAEGYSVSREKKESFPLTVTSAQKNPTAFYLCASLGGARDTGELFFGEGSRLTVL.